Each of the 10 T cell receptor beta chains below was sequenced from the same sample in a study of T-cell memory formation after mild COVID-19. A single record per CDR3 protein comes from TCRdb applying MiXCR to the 5' RACE reads. This repertoire shows about 82,000 distinct CDR3 sequences, 9.5% to 15% found once; its top ten account for roughly 40%. The sample consisted of PBMCs or a T cell subset sorted from them (not recorded which). These receptor sequences come from a man between 18 and 35 years old who had mild COVID-19 (a few samples of this study predate the infection). Cell type and time point are not known.

This clonotype was observed a single time. This rearrangement joins TRBV6-5 to TRBJ1-6; the D is unclear. Germline CDR1 MNHEY, CDR2 SVGAGI. The V gene lost 7 bases and the J gene lost 7 bases, with 8 bases spanning the gap. The CDR3 is made up of 12 amino acids. The CDR3 DNA reads as TGTGCCAGCACCAAGGGCAATTCACCCCTCCACTTT. Protein sequence: CASTKGNSPLHF.

This clonotype was recorded at least ten times. J is TRBJ2-7 and V is TRBV6-2 or TRBV6-3; D is unresolved. In germline, CDR1 is MNHEY, CDR2 SVGEGT. V dropped 3 bases and J dropped 6 bases, with 6 bases sitting between them. This CDR3 comprises 11 residues. CDR3 sequence reads: CASSYGSEQYV. The CDR3 DNA reads as TGTGCCAGCAGTTATGGCAGCGAGCAGTACGTC.

The chain has TRBV14 and TRBJ1-4, with no clear D. Germline V gives CDR1 SGHDN, CDR2 FVKESK. The CDR3 spans 16 residues. Trimming shortened V by 1 base and J by 5 bases, and 14 bases separated the two germline ends. The CDR3 spells CASSQVFLGNNEKLFF. The CDR3 nucleotides read TGTGCCAGCAGCCAAGTTTTTTTGGGCAACAATGAAAAACTGTTTTTT.

The chain combines TRBV10-3 with TRBJ2-3; 9 bases are a match to TRBD1. V was pared by 0 bases and J by 4 bases, with 8 bases of the junction left unmatched. Per the germline V gene, CDR1 is ENHRY and CDR2 is SYGVKD. This CDR3 has 17 residues. CDR3 nucleotide sequence: TGTGCCATCAGTGAGTCGAAATGGACAGGGGTTCCAGATACGCAGTATTTT. The encoded protein is CAISESKWTGVPDTQYF.

This clonotype was detected a few times. V usage is TRBV11-3 and J usage is TRBJ2-1; 11 positions match TRBD2. The CDR3 extends over 15 amino acids. The junction had 4 bases not matched to a gene; V was cut back by 5 bases and J by 4 bases. Per germline, CDR1 SGHNT and CDR2 YENEEA. The CDR3 sequence: CASSDSGGVYNEQFF. Here the CDR3 DNA reads TGTGCCAGCAGCGATAGCGGGGGGGTTTACAATGAGCAGTTCTTC.

This clonotype was detected only a few times. This chain links TRBV12-3 or TRBV12-4 with TRBJ1-5; D is unresolved. The length of the CDR3 is 13 residues. V lost 6 bases, J lost 6 bases, and 12 bases lay in between. Here the CDR3 reads CASSPVGVQPQHF. CDR3 DNA: TGTGCCAGCAGCCCGGTGGGAGTTCAGCCCCAGCATTTT.

There are a few counts of this clonotype. This chain joins TRBV5-1 and TRBJ2-7; possibly TRBD1 for D (6 bases). Looked up from germline, CDR1 is SGHRS and CDR2 is YFSETQ. The CDR3 sequence is 12 residues long. The germline V and J ends were trimmed by 5 bases and 3 bases, with 9 bases remaining between them. This CDR3 is CASRQGYYEQYV. CDR3 sequence (DNA): TGCGCCAGCAGACAGGGATACTACGAGCAGTACGTC.

A remark on this clonotype: Its ends do not fully match the called genes, so a read error is possible. The chain links TRBV7-7 to TRBJ2-7; the match to TRBD2 covers 7 bases. The end of the DNA is better explained by TRBJ2-5, so the J call may be wrong. In germline, CDR1 is SSHAT, CDR2 FNYEAQ (reference sequence). The CDR3 totals 15 residues. The CDR3 region is CASSGSWGGQETQYF. For the CDR3, the DNA is TGTGCTAGCAGCGGGTCTTGGGGGGGTCAAGAGACCCAGTACTTC.

The sample holds a few counts of this clonotype. The rearrangement links TRBV6-2 or TRBV6-3 to TRBJ2-1; tentative D call: TRBD2 (5 bases). The ends were cut back, 7 bases at V and 5 bases at J, with 9 bases in the middle. This CDR3 has 12 amino acids. Per the germline V gene, CDR1 is MNHEY and CDR2 is SVGEGT. The CDR3 sequence: CASNEGNNEQFF. The CDR3 region has the DNA TGTGCCAGCAATGAGGGAAACAATGAGCAGTTCTTC.

The sample holds a few counts of this clonotype. The V and J genes are TRBV27 and TRBJ1-5; D is perhaps TRBD1 (6 bases). The CDR3 is 14 residues long. V was shortened by 6 bases and J by 5 bases, with 14 bases between the two germline ends. The germline CDR1 and CDR2 sequences are MNHEY and SMNVEV (reference sequence). The DNA of the CDR3 is TGTGCCAGCAGCCAGGGGTTCGTCGATCAGCCCCAGCATTTT. This translates into CASSQGFVDQPQHF.